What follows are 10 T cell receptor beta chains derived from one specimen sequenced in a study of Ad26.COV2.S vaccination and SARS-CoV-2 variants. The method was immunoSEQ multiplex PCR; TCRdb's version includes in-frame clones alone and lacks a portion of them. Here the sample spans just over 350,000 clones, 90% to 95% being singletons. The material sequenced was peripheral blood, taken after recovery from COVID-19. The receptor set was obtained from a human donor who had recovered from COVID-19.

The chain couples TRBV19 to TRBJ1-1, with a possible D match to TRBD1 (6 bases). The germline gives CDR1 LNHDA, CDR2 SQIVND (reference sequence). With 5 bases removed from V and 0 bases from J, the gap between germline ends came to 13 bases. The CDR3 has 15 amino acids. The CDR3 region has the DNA TGTGCCAGTAGTTTTAGACAGGAGATGAACACTGAAGCTTTCTTT. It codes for CASSFRQEMNTEAFF.

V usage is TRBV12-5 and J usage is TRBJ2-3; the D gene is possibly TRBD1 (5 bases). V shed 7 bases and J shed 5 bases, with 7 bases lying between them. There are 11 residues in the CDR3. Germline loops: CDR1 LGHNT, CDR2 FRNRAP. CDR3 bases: TGTGCTAGTGATCAGGGAGATACGCAGTATTTT. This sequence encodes CASDQGDTQYF. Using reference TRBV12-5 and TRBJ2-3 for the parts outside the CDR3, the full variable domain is DARVTQTPRHKVTEMGQEVTMRCQPILGHNTVFWYRQTMMQGLELLAYFRNRAPLDDSGMPKDRFSAEMPDATLATLKIQPSEPRDSAVYFCASDQGDTQYFGPGTRLTVL.

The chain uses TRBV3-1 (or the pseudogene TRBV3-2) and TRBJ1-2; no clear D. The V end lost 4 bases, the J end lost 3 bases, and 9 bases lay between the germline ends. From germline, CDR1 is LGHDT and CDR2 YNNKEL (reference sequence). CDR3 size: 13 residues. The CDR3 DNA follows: TGTGCCAGCAGCCCCGGTGGTGACTATGGCTACACCTTC. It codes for CASSPGGDYGYTF.

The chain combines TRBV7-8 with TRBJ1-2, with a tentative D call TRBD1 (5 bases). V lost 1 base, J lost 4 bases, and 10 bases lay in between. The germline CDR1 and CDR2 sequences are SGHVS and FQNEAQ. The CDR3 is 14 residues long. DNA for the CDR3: TGTGCCAGCAGCTTAGAGGGTCAGGGCTATGGCTACACCTTC. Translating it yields CASSLEGQGYGYTF.

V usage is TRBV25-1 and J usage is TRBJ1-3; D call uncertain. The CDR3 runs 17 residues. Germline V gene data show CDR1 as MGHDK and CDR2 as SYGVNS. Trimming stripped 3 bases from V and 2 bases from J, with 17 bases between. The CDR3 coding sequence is TGTGCCAGCAGTGAGGGAGACCCCGAGTGGACTGGAAACACCATATATTTT. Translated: CASSEGDPEWTGNTIYF.

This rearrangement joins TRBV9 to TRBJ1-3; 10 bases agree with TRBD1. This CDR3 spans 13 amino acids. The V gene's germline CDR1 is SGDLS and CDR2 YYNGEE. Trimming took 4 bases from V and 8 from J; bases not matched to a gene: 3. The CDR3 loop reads CASSSDRGDTIYF. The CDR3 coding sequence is TGTGCCAGCAGCTCGGACAGGGGGGACACCATATATTTT.

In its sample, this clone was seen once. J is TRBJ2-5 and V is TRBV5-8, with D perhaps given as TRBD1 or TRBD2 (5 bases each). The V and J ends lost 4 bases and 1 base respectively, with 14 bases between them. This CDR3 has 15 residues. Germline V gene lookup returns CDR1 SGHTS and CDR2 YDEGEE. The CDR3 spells CASSQGAALQETQYF. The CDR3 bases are TGTGCCAGCAGCCAGGGAGCGGCCCTCCAAGAGACCCAGTACTTC.

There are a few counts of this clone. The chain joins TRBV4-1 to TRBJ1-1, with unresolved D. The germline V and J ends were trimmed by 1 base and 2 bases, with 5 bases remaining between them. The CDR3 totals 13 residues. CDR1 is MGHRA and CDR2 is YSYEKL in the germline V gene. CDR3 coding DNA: TGCGCCAGCAGCCAAGGTAGTAACACTGAAGCTTTCTTT. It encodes CASSQGSNTEAFF.

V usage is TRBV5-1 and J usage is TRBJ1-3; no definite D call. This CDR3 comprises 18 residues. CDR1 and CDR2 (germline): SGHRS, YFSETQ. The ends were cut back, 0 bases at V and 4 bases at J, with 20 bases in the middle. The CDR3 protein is CASSLGVNGGFSGNTIYF. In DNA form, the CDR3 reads TGCGCCAGCAGCTTGGGAGTAAATGGTGGATTCTCCGGAAACACCATATATTTT. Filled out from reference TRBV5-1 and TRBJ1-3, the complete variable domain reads KAGVTQTPRYLIKTRGQQVTLSCSPISGHRSVSWYQQTPGQGLQFLFEYFSETQRNKGNFPGRFSGRQFSNSRSEMNVSTLELGDSALYLCASSLGVNGGFSGNTIYFGEGSWLTVV.

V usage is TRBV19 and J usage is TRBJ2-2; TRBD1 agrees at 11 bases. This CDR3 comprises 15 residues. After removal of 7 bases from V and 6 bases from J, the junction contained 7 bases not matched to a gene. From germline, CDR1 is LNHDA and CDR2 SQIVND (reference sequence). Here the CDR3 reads CASTPRDRGSGELFF. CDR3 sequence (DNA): TGTGCCAGTACTCCCCGGGACAGGGGGTCCGGGGAGCTGTTTTTT. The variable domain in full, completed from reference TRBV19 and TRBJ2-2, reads DGGITQSPKYLFRKEGQNVTLSCEQNLNHDAMYWYRQDPGQGLRLIYYSQIVNDFQKGDIAEGYSVSREKKESFPLTVTSAQKNPTAFYLCASTPRDRGSGELFFGEGSRLTVL.